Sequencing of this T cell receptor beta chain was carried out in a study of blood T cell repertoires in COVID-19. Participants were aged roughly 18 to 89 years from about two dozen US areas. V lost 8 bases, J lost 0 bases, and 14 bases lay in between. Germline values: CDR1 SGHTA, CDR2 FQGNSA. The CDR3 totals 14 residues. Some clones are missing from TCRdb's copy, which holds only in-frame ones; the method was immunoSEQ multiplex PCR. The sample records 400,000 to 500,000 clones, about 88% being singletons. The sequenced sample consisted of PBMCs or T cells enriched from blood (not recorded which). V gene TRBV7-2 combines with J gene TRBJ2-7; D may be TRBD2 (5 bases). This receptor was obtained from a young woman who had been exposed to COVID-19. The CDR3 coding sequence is TGTGCCAGCGCTCGATCGGGAAGCTCCTACGAGCAGTACTTC. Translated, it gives CASARSGSSYEQYF.